Each of the 18 T cell receptor beta chains below was sequenced from the same sample in a study of cytomegalovirus exposure and HLA in healthy donors. The PCR was carried out with 60 Vbeta primers and 13 Jbeta primers. Libraries were prepared by immunoSEQ multiplex PCR; TCRdb keeps only in-frame clonotypes and omits some of them. The sample holds 110,000 to 150,000 clones, roughly 80% seen once. The sample comprised PBMCs. The receptor set was obtained from a female donor in good health and CMV-seronegative.

This clone was found a few times. The rearrangement joins TRBV2 to TRBJ1-1; D ambiguous. V lost 4 bases to trimming and J lost 4 bases, with 16 bases between them. CDR3 length equals 15 residues. Germline CDR1 SNHLY, CDR2 FYNNEI. CDR3 bases: TGTGCCAGCAGTGGGTCCGCCGGGGTGGGCACTGAAGCTTTCTTT. Encoded protein: CASSGSAGVGTEAFF. Combining the CDR3 with reference TRBV2 and TRBJ1-1 gives the whole variable domain EPEVTQTPSHQVTQMGQEVILRCVPISNHLYFYWYRQILGQKVEFLVSFYNNEISEKSEIFDDQFSVERPDGSNFTLKIRSTKLEDSAMYFCASSGSAGVGTEAFFGQGTRLTVV.

This chain connects TRBV28 to TRBJ1-2, with 10 bases that match TRBD1. The CDR3 runs to 15 residues. CDR1 is MDHEN, CDR2 SYDVKM, per germline. Trimming took 6 bases from V and 6 from J; bases not matched to a gene: 10. CDR3 DNA sequence: TGTGCCAGCAGGCCACCTGGGACAGGGGAAGATGGCTACACCTTC. Translating gives CASRPPGTGEDGYTF.

This clone was recorded a few times. The J gene is TRBJ2-7, the V gene TRBV5-4; D is perhaps TRBD2 (5 bases). The CDR3 contains 17 residues. Germline CDR1 and CDR2: SGHNT and YYREEE (reference sequence). Trimming took 2 bases from V and 2 from J, leaving 20 bases between them. CDR3 nucleotide sequence: TGTGCCAGCAGCTTCGGACTGAGTACGGCAATCCCCTACGAGCAGTACTTC. Translation: CASSFGLSTAIPYEQYF. The full variable domain, its missing parts supplied by reference TRBV5-4 and TRBJ2-7, is ETGVTQSPTHLIKTRGQQVTLRCSSQSGHNTVSWYQQALGQGPQFIFQYYREEENGRGNFPPRFSGLQFPNYSSELNVNALELDDSALYLCASSFGLSTAIPYEQYFGPGTRLTVT.

The chain links TRBV10-3 to TRBJ1-2; D is ambiguous. The CDR3 has 14 amino acids. Trimming took off 7 bases at V and 2 bases at J, with 14 bases between the two ends. Germline CDR1 reads ENHRY; CDR2 reads SYGVKD. The DNA for the CDR3 is TGTGCCATCAAGAGGCCCGATGTAAACTATGGCTACACCTTC. It encodes CAIKRPDVNYGYTF.

This rearrangement joins TRBV7-3 to TRBJ2-2; weak D call: TRBD2 (7 bases). This CDR3 spans 19 amino acids. Trimming shortened V by 2 bases and J by 0 bases, and 19 bases separated the two germline ends. CDR1 and CDR2 (germline): SGHTA, FQGTGA. DNA for the CDR3: TGTGCCAGCAGCTTACGGTCTAGCGGACAGTACGCGAACACCGGGGAGCTGTTTTTT. It yields the protein CASSLRSSGQYANTGELFF.

The chain has TRBV9 and TRBJ2-3; 10 nucleotides match TRBD1. The ends lost 0 bases at V and 4 bases at J; junction bases unmatched: 11. Germline V CDR1 and CDR2: SGDLS, YYNGEE. This CDR3 region has 18 residues. The CDR3 region is CASSVAAWDRGAPDTQYF. The CDR3 DNA sequence: TGTGCCAGCAGCGTAGCTGCGTGGGACAGGGGAGCGCCAGATACGCAGTATTTT.

The chain couples TRBV5-6 to TRBJ1-1; tentatively, D is TRBD1 (6 bases). Trimming shortened V by 5 bases and J by 1 base, and 21 bases separated the two germline ends. CDR1 is SGHDT, CDR2 YYEEEE, per germline. There are 17 residues in the CDR3. The CDR3 spells CASSPRPLQGANTEAFF. In DNA form, the CDR3 reads TGTGCCAGCAGTCCCCGACCCCTACAGGGCGCGAACACTGAAGCTTTCTTT.

This clone was detected only a few times. J is TRBJ1-1 and V is TRBV11-3; D perhaps matches TRBD1 (5 bases). Deletions cut 3 bases from V and 3 bases from J, with 14 bases between. Germline loops: CDR1 SGHNT, CDR2 YENEEA. There are 15 residues in the CDR3. CDR3: CASSFIREWDTEAFF. The CDR3 DNA sequence: TGTGCCAGCAGCTTTATCAGGGAATGGGACACTGAAGCTTTCTTT.

This clone was picked up one time. The chain combines TRBV20-1 with TRBJ1-2; no firm D call. The germline CDR1 and CDR2 sequences are DFQATT and SNEGSKA (reference sequence). CDR3 size: 11 residues. The germline V and J ends were trimmed by 0 bases and 7 bases, with 6 bases remaining between them. CDR3 coding DNA: TGCAGTGCTAGAGATCCGGTTGGCTACACCTTC. Encoded protein: CSARDPVGYTF.

The CDR3 DNA sequence: TGTGCCAGCAGCAACCCGAGCGGAGCGGGGGGGAACGAGCAGTACTTC. Amino acid sequence: CASSNPSGAGGNEQYF. The chain is built from TRBV9 and TRBJ2-5; 10 bases agree with TRBD2. The DNA end lines up better with TRBJ2-7; the J call may be wrong. Germline CDR1 and CDR2: SGDLS and YYNGEE. This CDR3 spans 16 amino acids.

In its sample, this clone was seen a few times. The chain is built from TRBV28 and TRBJ1-2; 8 bases are a match to TRBD1. V shed 2 bases, J shed 4 bases, and the junction held 3 bases outside the gene matches. Looked up from germline, CDR1 is MDHEN and CDR2 is SYDVKM. There are 14 residues in the CDR3. In DNA, the CDR3 is TGTGCCAGCAGTTTAGGGACAGGTCTCTATGGCTACACCTTC. Protein product: CASSLGTGLYGYTF.

This sequence joins TRBV7-9 and TRBJ1-4, with D perhaps matching TRBD1 (6 bases). The V gene lost 6 bases and the J gene lost 6 bases, with 14 bases spanning the gap. CDR1 is SEHNR, CDR2 FQNEAQ, per germline (reference sequence). The CDR3 has 14 amino acids. CDR3 loop: CASSYGQTDEKLFF. The CDR3 DNA reads TGTGCCAGCAGTTACGGACAGACCGATGAAAAACTGTTTTTT.

A few counts support this clone. This chain links TRBV10-3 with TRBJ1-3; no reliable D call. This CDR3 has 15 amino acids. CDR1 is ENHRY and CDR2 is SYGVKD in the germline V gene. V lost 9 bases to trimming and J lost 2 bases, with 17 bases between them. CDR3 DNA sequence: TGTGCCATGGGTCTGGGCTCAACACCTGGAAACACCATATATTTT. Translated, it gives CAMGLGSTPGNTIYF.

This chain connects TRBV5-1 to TRBJ1-2; D may be TRBD1 (6 bases). The V gene lost 0 bases and the J gene lost 4 bases, with 19 bases spanning the gap. The CDR3 consists of 17 residues. The germline V gene encodes CDR1 SGHRS and CDR2 YFSETQ. CDR3 residues: CASSLATGGPGPYGYTF. The DNA for the CDR3 is TGCGCCAGCAGCTTGGCGACCGGGGGGCCAGGGCCCTATGGCTACACCTTC.

This chain uses TRBV10-1 with TRBJ2-2; TRBD2 might be the D (5 bases). The CDR3 is 16 residues long. The germline CDR1 and CDR2 sequences are WNHNN and SYGVQD (reference sequence). The V and J ends lost 2 bases and 5 bases respectively, with 15 bases between them. CDR3 DNA: TGCGCCAGCAGTGAGACCCGGACTGAGAGAACCGGGGAGCTGTTTTTT. Protein sequence: CASSETRTERTGELFF.

The chain joins TRBV10-3 to TRBJ2-7; 9 positions match TRBD1. Trimming took 6 bases from V and 7 from J; bases not matched to a gene: 13. This CDR3 is built from 15 residues. Germline V lookup: CDR1 ENHRY, CDR2 SYGVKD. The DNA for the CDR3 is TGTGCCATCAGGCGGACAGGGGACGGTGTTTTGGAGCAGTACTTC. Its protein is CAIRRTGDGVLEQYF.

The chain couples TRBV19 to TRBJ1-3; a weak D match, TRBD1 (5 bases). CDR3 length: 14 amino acids. V was pared by 3 bases and J by 2 bases, with 8 bases between. The V gene's germline CDR1 is LNHDA and CDR2 SQIVND (reference sequence). CDR3 amino acids: CASSIGGTGNTIYF. The CDR3 nucleotides read TGTGCCAGTAGTATCGGGGGTACTGGAAACACCATATATTTT.

CDR3 bases: TGTGCCAGTAGTAGCAGGATGAACACTGAAGCTTTCTTT. Protein sequence: CASSSRMNTEAFF. This chain joins TRBV19 and TRBJ1-1; D is uncertain. There are 13 residues in the CDR3. Per the germline V gene, CDR1 is LNHDA and CDR2 is SQIVND (reference sequence). V was clipped by 4 bases and J by 0 bases, with 6 bases between them.